In this sample, the clone carrying this TCR beta chain turned up many times. Its specificity is not known. Per the germline V gene, CDR1 is ENHRY and CDR2 is SYGVKD. V was cut by 10 bases and J by 1 base, with 13 bases left in between. The CDR3 runs 14 residues. The sample originates from a study of spatial heterogeneity in lung cancer. Overall study context: TCR and UMI combinations that were unique each appeared, on average, more than ten times in raw reads. Study-level results: At tumor resection, ubiquitous expanded TCRs were detected in blood more often than later.

Time point reported: sample taken at primary tumor resection. Whole RNA was taken from tumor, nontumor lung or frozen PBMC; it was then sequenced unsorted. Patients with untreated early-stage non-small cell lung cancer, numbering 72, were the donors. A single record per CDR3 protein comes from TCRdb applying MiXCR to the 5' RACE reads. The data contain about 48,000 distinct CDR3 sequences, less than 5.5% of them singletons. V and J are TRBV10-3 and TRBJ2-2, with D perhaps being TRBD1 or TRBD2 (6 bases each). Specimen: PBMCs, collected at surgery. This receptor was taken from a male donor with early-stage non-small cell lung cancer. The CDR3 DNA sequence: TGTGCCACCCGGGGGCAGGAGAACACCGGGGAGCTGTTTTTT. This translates into CATRGQENTGELFF.